The rows below give T cell receptor beta chains drawn from one sample of a study of CD8 T cells in Susac syndrome. TCRdb itself ran the immunoSEQ multiplex PCR reads through MiXCR, one entry per CDR3 protein. The sample includes about 70,000 distinct CDR3 sequences, 96% of them seen just once. Sequencing was performed on CD4+ T cells from PBMCs. These receptors were obtained from a human donor with multiple sclerosis. The CDR3 runs from the conserved cysteine through the conserved F or W. A D gene is named only where the DNA matches it firmly. The size entry is marked missing in some rows and otherwise reads once, few, many or a size class.

NA	NA	TRBJ2-5	TRBV13	TGTGCCAGCAGCTTAATCAGAGACTGGGGACAAGAGACCCAGTACTTC	CASSLIRDWGQETQYF
NA	TRBD1	TRBJ2-2	TRBV7-2	TGTGCCAGCAGCCGTTTGGGGACAGTTACCGGGGAGCTGTTTTTT	CASSRLGTVTGELFF
NA	TRBD1	TRBJ1-5	TRBV6-6	TGTGCCAGCAGTTACTCGACAGGGCAACAGCCCCAGCATTTT	CASSYSTGQQPQHF
NA	NA	TRBJ1-1	TRBV4-1	TGCGCCAGCAGCCAAGACATCCGGAGCAACACTGAAGCTTTCTTT	CASSQDIRSNTEAFF
NA	NA	TRBJ2-7	TRBV11-2	TGTGCCAGCAGCTTCTCTACGCCGCTGGCGTCCTACGAGCAGTACTTC	CASSFSTPLASYEQYF
NA	NA	TRBJ2-3	TRBV19	TGTGCCAGTAGTGCCGAACATCATAGCACAGATACGCAGTATTTT	CASSAEHHSTDTQYF
NA	TRBD2	TRBJ2-4	TRBV15	TGTGCCACCAGCCCGGGAAGGCCAGCGGGGGGTGGATACATTCAGTACTTC	CATSPGRPAGGGYIQYF
once	TRBD2	TRBJ2-7	TRBV7-9	TGTGCCAGCAGCCCTCCCTGGACTAGCGGGCCAACCTACGAGCAGTACTTC	CASSPPWTSGPTYEQYF
NA	NA	TRBJ2-2	TRBV5-6	TGTGCCAGCAGCTTCGGACACACCACCGGGGAGCTGTTTTTT	CASSFGHTTGELFF
once	TRBD2	TRBJ2-7	TRBV7-2	TGTGCCAGCCGCCGGGCGGGGGGGCCATACGAGCAGTACTTC	CASRRAGGPYEQYF
NA	TRBD1	TRBJ1-2	TRBV27	TGTGCCAGCAGTTTCAACAGGGGTCATGGCTACACCTTC	CASSFNRGHGYTF
NA	NA	TRBJ2-7	TRBV20-1	TGCAGTGCTAGAGTAAGCCCCTACGAGCAGTACTTC	CSARVSPYEQYF
NA	NA	TRBJ2-5	TRBV28	TGTGCCAGCAGTTTATTGGGGGGACTGGAGACCCAGTACTTC	CASSLLGGLETQYF
NA	TRBD1	TRBJ1-2	TRBV6-5	TGTGCCAGCAGCCGTCCGACAGGGTTGGACTATGGCTACACCTTC	CASSRPTGLDYGYTF
few	NA	TRBJ2-5	TRBV5-4	TGTGCCAGCAGCTTTAGCGAGACCCAGTACTTC	CASSFSETQYF
NA	NA	TRBJ2-6	TRBV5-1	TGCGCCAGCAGCTGGGACGTGTACTCTGGGGCCAACGTCCTGACTTTC	CASSWDVYSGANVLTF
NA	NA	TRBJ1-1	TRBV3-1	TGTGCCAGCAGACAAACCGGGAACACTGAAGCTTTCTTT	CASRQTGNTEAFF
NA	NA	TRBJ2-5	TRBV18	TGTGCCAGCTCACCTCCACTTGGAATTACTGGAGGGGAGACCCAGTACTTC	CASSPPLGITGGETQYF